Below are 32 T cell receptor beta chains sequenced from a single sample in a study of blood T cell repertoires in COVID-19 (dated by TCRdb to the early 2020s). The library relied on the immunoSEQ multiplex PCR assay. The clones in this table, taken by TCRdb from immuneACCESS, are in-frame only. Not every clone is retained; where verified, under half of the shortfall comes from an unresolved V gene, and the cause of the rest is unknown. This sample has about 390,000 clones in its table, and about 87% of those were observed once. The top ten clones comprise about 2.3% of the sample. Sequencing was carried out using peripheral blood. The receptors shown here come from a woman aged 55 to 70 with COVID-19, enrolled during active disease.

CDR3 coding DNA: TGTGCCAGCAGTGAAGGTCTCCAGGGGAAGGTTGGCTACACCTTC. It codes for CASSEGLQGKVGYTF. The chain carries TRBV2 and TRBJ1-2; D may be TRBD1 (6 bases). Trimming removed 1 base from V and 7 bases from J, with 16 bases in between. This CDR3 comprises 15 residues. CDR1 is SNHLY and CDR2 is FYNNEI in the germline V gene.

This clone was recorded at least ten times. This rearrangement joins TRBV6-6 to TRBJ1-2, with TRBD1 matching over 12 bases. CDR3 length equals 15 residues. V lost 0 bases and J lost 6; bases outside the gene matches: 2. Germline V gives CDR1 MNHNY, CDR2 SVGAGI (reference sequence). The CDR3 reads CASSYSGTGGDGYTF. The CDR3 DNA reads TGTGCCAGCAGTTACTCCGGGACAGGGGGCGATGGCTACACCTTC.

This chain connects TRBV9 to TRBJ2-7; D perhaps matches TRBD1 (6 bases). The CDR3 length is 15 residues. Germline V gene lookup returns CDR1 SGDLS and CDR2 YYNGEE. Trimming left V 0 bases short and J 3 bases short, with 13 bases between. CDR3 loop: CASSVALGTLYEQYF. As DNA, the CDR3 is TGTGCCAGCAGCGTAGCACTCGGGACACTCTACGAGCAGTACTTC.

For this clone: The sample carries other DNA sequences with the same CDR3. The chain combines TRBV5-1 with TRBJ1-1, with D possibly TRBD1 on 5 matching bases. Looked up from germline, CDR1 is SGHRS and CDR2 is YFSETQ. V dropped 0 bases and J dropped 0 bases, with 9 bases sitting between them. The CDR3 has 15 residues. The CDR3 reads CASSLVSGMNTEAFF. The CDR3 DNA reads TGCGCCAGCAGCTTGGTGTCAGGGATGAACACTGAAGCTTTCTTT. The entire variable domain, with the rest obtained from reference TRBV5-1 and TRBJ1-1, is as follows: KAGVTQTPRYLIKTRGQQVTLSCSPISGHRSVSWYQQTPGQGLQFLFEYFSETQRNKGNFPGRFSGRQFSNSRSEMNVSTLELGDSALYLCASSLVSGMNTEAFFGQGTRLTVV.

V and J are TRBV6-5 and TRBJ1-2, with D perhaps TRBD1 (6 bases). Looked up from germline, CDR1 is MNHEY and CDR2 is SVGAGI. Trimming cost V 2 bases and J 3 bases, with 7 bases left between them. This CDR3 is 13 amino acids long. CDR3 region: CASSYGQHYGYTF. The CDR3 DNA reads TGTGCCAGCAGTTACGGACAGCACTATGGCTACACCTTC.

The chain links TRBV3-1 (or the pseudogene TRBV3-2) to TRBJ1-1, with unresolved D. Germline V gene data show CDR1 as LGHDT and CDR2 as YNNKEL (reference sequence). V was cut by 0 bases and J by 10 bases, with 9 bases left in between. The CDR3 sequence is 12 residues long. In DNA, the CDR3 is TGTGCCAGCAGCCAAGATCGACTCGTAGCTTTCTTT. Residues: CASSQDRLVAFF.

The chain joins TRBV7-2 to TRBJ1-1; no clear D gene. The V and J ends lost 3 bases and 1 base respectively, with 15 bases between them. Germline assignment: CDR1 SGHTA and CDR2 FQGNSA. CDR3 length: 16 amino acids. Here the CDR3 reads CASSLTGSRRNTEAFF. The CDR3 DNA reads TGTGCCAGCAGCTTGACGGGGAGCAGGCGGAACACTGAAGCTTTCTTT.

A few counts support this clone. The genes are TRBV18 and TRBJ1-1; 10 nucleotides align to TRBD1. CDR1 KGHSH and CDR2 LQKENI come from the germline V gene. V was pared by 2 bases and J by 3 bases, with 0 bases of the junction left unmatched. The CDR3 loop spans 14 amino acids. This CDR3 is CASSPDRGHTEAFF. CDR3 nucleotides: TGTGCCAGCTCACCAGACAGGGGGCACACTGAAGCTTTCTTT.

In DNA, the CDR3 is TGTGCCAGCAGCCAAGTGGGGCTGGTGCAGTACTTC. It encodes CASSQVGLVQYF. The rearrangement links TRBV3-1 (or the pseudogene TRBV3-2) to TRBJ2-7, with a weak D call TRBD1 (5 bases). With 1 base removed from V and 9 bases from J, the gap between germline ends came to 10 bases. CDR1 and CDR2 (germline): LGHDT, YNNKEL (reference sequence). This CDR3 is 12 amino acids long.

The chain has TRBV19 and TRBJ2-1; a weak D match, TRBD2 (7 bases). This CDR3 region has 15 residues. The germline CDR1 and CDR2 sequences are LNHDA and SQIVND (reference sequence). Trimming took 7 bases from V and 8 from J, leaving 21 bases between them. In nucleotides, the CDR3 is TGTGCCAGTACTCCTCTAGGCGGGGGCGCGGATGAGCAGTTCTTC. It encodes CASTPLGGGADEQFF.

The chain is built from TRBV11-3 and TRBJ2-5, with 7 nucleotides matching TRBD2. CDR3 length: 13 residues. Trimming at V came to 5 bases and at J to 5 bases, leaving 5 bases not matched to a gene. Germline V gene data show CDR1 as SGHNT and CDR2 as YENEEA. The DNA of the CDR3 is TGTGCCAGCAGCCACTGGGGAGGGGAGACCCAGTACTTC. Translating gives CASSHWGGETQYF.

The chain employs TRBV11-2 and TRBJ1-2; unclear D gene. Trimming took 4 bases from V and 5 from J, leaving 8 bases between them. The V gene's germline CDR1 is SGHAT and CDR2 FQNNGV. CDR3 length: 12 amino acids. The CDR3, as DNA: TGTGCCAGCAGCTCCCGGTCGTATGGCTACACCTTC. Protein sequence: CASSSRSYGYTF.

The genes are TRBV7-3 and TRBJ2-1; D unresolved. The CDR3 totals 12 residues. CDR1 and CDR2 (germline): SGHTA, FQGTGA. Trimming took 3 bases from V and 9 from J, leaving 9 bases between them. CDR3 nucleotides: TGTGCCAGCAGCTTTGTAGGCGGTGAGCAGTTCTTC. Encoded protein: CASSFVGGEQFF.

Here the CDR3 reads CASSERDREFKLFF. The CDR3 coding sequence is TGTGCCAGCAGTGAAAGGGACAGGGAATTCAAGCTGTTTTTT. This chain links TRBV6-1 with TRBJ1-4, with TRBD1 matching 9 bases. In germline, CDR1 is MNHNS, CDR2 SASEGT. V was pared by 2 bases and J by 14 bases, with 9 bases of the junction left unmatched. The CDR3 runs to 14 residues.

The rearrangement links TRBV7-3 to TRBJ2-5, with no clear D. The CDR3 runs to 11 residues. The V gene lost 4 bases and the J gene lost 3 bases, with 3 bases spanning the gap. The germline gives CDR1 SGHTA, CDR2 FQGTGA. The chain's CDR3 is CASSSKETQYF. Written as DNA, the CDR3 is TGTGCCAGCAGCTCTAAAGAGACCCAGTACTTC.

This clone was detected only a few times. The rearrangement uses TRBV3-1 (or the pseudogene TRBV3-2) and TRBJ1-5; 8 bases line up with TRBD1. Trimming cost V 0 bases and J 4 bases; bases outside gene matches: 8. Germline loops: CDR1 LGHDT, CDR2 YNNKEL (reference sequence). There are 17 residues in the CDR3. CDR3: CASSQDSGQGYNQPQHF. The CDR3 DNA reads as TGTGCCAGCAGCCAAGATTCCGGACAGGGATATAATCAGCCCCAGCATTTT.

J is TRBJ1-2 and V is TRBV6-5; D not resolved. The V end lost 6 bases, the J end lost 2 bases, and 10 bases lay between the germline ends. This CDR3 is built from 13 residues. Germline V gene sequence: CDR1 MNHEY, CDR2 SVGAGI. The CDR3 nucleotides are TGTGCCAGCAGATGGGGAGTGAACTATGGCTACACCTTC. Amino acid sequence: CASRWGVNYGYTF.

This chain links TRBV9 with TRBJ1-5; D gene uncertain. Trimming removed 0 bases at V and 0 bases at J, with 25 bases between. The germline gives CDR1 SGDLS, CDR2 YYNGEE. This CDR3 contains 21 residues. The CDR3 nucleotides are TGTGCCAGCAGCGTAGCCCCGGCAGAGGGTACTAGGGCAGTTAGCAATCAGCCCCAGCATTTT. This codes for CASSVAPAEGTRAVSNQPQHF.

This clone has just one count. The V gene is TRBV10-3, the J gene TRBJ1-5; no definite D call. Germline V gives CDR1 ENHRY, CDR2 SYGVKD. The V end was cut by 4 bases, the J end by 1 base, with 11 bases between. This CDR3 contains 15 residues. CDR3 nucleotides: TGTGCCATCAGTGCTAGTCAGCTGAGCAATCAGCCCCAGCATTTT. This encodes CAISASQLSNQPQHF.

The CDR3 is CASSVAPLWANVLTF. CDR3 DNA sequence: TGTGCCAGCAGCGTAGCCCCTCTTTGGGCCAACGTCCTGACTTTC. V usage is TRBV9 and J usage is TRBJ2-6; D ambiguous. The ends were cut back, 0 bases at V and 5 bases at J, with 9 bases in the middle. CDR1 SGDLS and CDR2 YYNGEE come from the germline V gene. This CDR3 comprises 15 residues.

In nucleotides, the CDR3 is TGTGCCAGCAGTTTCGGGGGTGGAGGGCGCATCTATGGCTACACCTTC. Translation gives CASSFGGGGRIYGYTF. J is TRBJ1-2 and V is TRBV6-5, with D possibly being TRBD1 (5 bases). Germline CDR1 is MNHEY and CDR2 is SVGAGI. Between the trimmed V and J ends, which lost 4 bases and 4 bases, there was a span of 19 bases. The CDR3 is 16 amino acids.

This CDR3 reads CASSQPTGHSGNTIYF. In DNA form, the CDR3 reads TGCGCCAGCAGCCAACCTACAGGGCACTCTGGAAACACCATATATTTT. The V and J genes are TRBV4-1 and TRBJ1-3, with D possibly TRBD1 on 6 matching bases. Germline CDR1 MGHRA, CDR2 YSYEKL. This CDR3 region has 16 residues. V was pared by 2 bases and J by 0 bases, with 11 bases between.

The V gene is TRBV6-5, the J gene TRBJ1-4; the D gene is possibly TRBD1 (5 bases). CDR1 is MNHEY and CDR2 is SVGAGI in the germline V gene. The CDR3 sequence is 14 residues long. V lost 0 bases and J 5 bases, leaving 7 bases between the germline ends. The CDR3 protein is CASSYSQANEKLFF. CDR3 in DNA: TGTGCCAGCAGTTACTCACAGGCGAATGAAAAACTGTTTTTT.

This CDR3 is CSVLQGSVPETQYF. The CDR3 coding sequence is TGCAGCGTTCTACAGGGTTCTGTCCCAGAGACCCAGTACTTC. The V and J genes are TRBV29-1 and TRBJ2-5; weak D call: TRBD1 (6 bases). Germline lookup yields CDR1 SQVTM and CDR2 ANQGSEA. The CDR3 runs 14 residues. The V end lost 5 bases, the J end lost 4 bases, and 17 bases lay between the germline ends.

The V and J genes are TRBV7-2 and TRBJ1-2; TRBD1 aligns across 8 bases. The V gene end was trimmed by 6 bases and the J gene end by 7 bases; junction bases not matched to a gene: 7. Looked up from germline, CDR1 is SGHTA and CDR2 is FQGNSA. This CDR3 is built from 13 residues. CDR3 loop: CASRATGAGGYTF. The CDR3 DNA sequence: TGTGCCAGCAGAGCGACAGGGGCGGGTGGCTACACCTTC.

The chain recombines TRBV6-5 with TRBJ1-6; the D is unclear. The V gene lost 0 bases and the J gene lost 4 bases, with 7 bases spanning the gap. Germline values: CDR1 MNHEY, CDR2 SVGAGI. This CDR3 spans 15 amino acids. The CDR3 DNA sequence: TGTGCCAGCAGTTACTCGGGCCGTTATAATTCACCCCTCCACTTT. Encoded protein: CASSYSGRYNSPLHF.

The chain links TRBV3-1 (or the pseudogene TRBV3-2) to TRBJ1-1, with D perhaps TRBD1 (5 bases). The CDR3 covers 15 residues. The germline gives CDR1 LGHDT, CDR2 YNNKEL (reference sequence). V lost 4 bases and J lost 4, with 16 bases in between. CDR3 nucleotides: TGTGCCAGCAGCCCACGACAAAGGGGTGGCACTGAAGCTTTCTTT. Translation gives CASSPRQRGGTEAFF.

CDR3 in amino acids: CASRPGYNSPLHF. For the CDR3, the DNA is TGTGCCAGCAGGCCAGGCTATAATTCACCCCTCCACTTT. V and J are TRBV12-3 or TRBV12-4 and TRBJ1-6; D ambiguous. The CDR3 totals 13 residues. V gave up 6 bases and J gave up 3 bases, with 6 bases separating them.

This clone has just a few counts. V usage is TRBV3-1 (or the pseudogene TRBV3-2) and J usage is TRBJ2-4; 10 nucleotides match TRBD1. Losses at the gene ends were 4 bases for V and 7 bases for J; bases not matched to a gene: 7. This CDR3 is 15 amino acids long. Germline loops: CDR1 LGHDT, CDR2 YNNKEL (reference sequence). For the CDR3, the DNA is TGTGCCAGCAGCCCGGACAGGGGGTTTTGGAACATTCAGTACTTC. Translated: CASSPDRGFWNIQYF.

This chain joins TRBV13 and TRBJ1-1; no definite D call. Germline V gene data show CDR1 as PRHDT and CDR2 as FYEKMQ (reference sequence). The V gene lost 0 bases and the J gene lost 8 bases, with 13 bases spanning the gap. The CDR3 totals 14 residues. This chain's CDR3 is CASSLGTVYGEAFF. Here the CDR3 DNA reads TGTGCCAGCAGCTTAGGGACGGTCTACGGGGAAGCTTTCTTT.

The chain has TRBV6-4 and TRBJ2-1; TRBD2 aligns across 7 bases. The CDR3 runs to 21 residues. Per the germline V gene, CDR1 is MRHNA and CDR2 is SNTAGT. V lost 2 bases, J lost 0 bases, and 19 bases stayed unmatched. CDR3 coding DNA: TGTGCCAGCAGTGACGACCTTCCGGGCGGGGGATCTTACTACTCCTACAATGAGCAGTTCTTC. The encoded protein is CASSDDLPGGGSYYSYNEQFF.

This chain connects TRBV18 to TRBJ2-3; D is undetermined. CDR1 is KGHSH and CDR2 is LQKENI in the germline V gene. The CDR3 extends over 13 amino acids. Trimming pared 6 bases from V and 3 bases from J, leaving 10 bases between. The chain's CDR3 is CASSPISTDTQYF. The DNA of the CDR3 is TGTGCCAGCTCCCCCATTAGTACAGATACGCAGTATTTT.